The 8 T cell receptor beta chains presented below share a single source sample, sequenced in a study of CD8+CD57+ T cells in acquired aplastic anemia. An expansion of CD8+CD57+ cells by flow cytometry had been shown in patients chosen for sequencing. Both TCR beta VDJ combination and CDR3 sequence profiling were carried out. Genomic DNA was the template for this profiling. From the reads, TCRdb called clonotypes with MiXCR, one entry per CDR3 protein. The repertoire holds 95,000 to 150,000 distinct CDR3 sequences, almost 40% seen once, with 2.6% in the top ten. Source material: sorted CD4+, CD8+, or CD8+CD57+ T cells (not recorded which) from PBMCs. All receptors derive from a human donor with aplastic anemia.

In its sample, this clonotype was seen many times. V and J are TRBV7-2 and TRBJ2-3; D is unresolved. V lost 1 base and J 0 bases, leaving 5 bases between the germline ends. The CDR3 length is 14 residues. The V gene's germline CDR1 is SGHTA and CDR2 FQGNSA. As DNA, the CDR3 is TGTGCCAGCAGCTTAGACGGGAGCACAGATACGCAGTATTTT. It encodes CASSLDGSTDTQYF.

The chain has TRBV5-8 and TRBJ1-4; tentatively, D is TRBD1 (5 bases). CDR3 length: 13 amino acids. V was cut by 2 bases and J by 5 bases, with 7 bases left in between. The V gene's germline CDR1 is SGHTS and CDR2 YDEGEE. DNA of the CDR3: TGTGCCAGCAGCTTTGGGGGGAATGAAAAACTGTTTTTT. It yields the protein CASSFGGNEKLFF. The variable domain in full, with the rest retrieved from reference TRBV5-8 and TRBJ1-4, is EAGVTQSPTHLIKTRGQQATLRCSPISGHTSVYWYQQALGLGLQFLLWYDEGEERNRGNFPPRFSGRQFPNYSSELNVNALELEDSALYLCASSFGGNEKLFFGSGTQLSVL.

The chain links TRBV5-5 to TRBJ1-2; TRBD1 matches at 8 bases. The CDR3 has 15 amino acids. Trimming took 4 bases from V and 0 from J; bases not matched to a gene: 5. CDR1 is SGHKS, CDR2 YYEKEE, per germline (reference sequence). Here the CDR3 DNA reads TGTGCCAGCAGCCCCCTGACAGGGGCTAACTATGGCTACACCTTC. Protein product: CASSPLTGANYGYTF.

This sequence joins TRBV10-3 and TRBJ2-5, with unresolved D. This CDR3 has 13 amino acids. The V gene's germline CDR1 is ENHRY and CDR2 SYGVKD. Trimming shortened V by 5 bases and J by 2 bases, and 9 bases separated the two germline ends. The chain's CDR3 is CAISPGIQETQYF. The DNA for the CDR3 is TGTGCCATCAGTCCAGGAATTCAAGAGACCCAGTACTTC.

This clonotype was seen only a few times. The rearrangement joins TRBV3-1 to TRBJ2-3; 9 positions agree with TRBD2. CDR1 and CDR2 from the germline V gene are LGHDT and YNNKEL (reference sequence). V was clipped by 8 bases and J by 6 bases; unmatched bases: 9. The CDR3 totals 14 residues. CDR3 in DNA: TGTGCCAGCGGGCGTGCGGGGGGGCTGGATACGCAGTATTTT. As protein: CASGRAGGLDTQYF.

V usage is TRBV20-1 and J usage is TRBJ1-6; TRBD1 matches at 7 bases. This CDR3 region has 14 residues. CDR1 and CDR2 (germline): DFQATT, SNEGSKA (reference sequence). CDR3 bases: TGCAGGGCCACCGGGACAGCGTATAATTCACCCCTCCACTTT. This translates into CRATGTAYNSPLHF.

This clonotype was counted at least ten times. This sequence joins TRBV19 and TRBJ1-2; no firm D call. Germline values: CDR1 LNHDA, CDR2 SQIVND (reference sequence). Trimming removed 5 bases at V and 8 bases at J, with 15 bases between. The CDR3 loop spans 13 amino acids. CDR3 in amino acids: CASSFIRESGYTF. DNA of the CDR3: TGTGCCAGTAGTTTCATCCGGGAGTCGGGCTACACCTTC.

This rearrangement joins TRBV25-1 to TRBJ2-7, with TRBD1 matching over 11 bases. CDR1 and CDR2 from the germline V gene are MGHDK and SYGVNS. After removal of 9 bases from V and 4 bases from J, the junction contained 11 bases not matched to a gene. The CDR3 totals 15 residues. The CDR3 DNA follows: TGTGCCAGTTCACGGACAGGGGGCGCGTCTTACGAGCAGTACGTC. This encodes CASSRTGGASYEQYV.